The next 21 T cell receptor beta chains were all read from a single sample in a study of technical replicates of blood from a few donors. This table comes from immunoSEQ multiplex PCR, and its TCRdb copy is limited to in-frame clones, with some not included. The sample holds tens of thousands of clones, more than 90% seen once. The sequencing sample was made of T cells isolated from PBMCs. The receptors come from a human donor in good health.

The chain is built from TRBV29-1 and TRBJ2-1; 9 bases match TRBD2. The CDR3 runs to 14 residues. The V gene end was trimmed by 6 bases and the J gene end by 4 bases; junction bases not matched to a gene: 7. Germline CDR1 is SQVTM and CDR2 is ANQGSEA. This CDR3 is CSVARAGGYNEQFF. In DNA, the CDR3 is TGCAGCGTCGCGCGAGCGGGAGGTTACAATGAGCAGTTCTTC.

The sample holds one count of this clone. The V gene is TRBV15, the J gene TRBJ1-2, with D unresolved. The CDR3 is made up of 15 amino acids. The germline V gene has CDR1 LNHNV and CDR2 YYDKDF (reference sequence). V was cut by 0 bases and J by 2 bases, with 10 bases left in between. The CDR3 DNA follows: TGTGCCACCAGCAGAGACCCCAGTTTAAACTATGGCTACACCTTC. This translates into CATSRDPSLNYGYTF.

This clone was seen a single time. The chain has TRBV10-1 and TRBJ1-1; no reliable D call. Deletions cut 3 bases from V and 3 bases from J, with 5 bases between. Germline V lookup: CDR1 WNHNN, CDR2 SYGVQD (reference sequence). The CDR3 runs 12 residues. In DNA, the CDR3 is TGCGCCAGCAGTGACCGGGACACTGAAGCTTTCTTT. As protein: CASSDRDTEAFF.

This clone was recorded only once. The CDR3, as DNA: TGTGCCAGCTCAAGGACAGGGCCACAAGAGACCCAGTACTTC. It codes for CASSRTGPQETQYF. This rearrangement joins TRBV18 to TRBJ2-5, with 8 bases that match TRBD1. CDR3 length equals 14 residues. CDR1 KGHSH and CDR2 LQKENI come from the germline V gene. V was clipped by 5 bases and J by 2 bases; unmatched bases: 4. Complete variable domain (other parts from reference TRBV18 and TRBJ2-5): NAGVMQNPRHLVRRRGQEARLRCSPMKGHSHVYWYRQLPEEGLKFMVYLQKENIIDESGMPKERFSAEFPKEGPSILRIQQVVRGDSAAYFCASSRTGPQETQYFGPGTRLLVL.

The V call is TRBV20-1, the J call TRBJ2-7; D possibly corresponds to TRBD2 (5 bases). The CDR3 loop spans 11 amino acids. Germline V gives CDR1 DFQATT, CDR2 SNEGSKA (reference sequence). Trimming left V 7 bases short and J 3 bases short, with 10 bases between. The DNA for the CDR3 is TGCAGTGTTGCCCGGGACTACGAGCAGTACTTC. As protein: CSVARDYEQYF.

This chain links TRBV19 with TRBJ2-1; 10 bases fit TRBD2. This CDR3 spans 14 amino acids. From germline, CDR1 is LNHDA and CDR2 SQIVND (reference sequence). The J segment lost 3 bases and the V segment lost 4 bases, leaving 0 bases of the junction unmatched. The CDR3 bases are TGTGCCAGTAGTACTAGCGGGAGCTACAATGAGCAGTTCTTC. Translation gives CASSTSGSYNEQFF. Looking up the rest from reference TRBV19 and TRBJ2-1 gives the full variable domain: DGGITQSPKYLFRKEGQNVTLSCEQNLNHDAMYWYRQDPGQGLRLIYYSQIVNDFQKGDIAEGYSVSREKKESFPLTVTSAQKNPTAFYLCASSTSGSYNEQFFGPGTRLTVL.

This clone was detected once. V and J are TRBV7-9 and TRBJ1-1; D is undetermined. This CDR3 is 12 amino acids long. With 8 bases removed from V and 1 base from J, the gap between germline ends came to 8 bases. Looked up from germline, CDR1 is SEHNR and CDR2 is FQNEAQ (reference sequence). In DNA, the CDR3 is TGTGCCAGCTTTACAGCGAACACTGAAGCTTTCTTT. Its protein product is CASFTANTEAFF.

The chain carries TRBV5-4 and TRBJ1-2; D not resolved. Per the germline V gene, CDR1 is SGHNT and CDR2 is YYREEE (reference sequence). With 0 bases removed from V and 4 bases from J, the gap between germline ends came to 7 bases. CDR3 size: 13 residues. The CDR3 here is CASSLAGGYGYTF. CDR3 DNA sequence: TGTGCCAGCAGCTTGGCCGGAGGCTATGGCTACACCTTC.

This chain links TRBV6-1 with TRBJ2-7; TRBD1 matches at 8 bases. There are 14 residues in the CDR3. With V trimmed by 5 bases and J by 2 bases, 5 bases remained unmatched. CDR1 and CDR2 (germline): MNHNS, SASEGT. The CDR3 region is CASSNDRGPYEQYF. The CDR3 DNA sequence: TGTGCCAGCAGTAACGACAGGGGACCCTACGAGCAGTACTTC.

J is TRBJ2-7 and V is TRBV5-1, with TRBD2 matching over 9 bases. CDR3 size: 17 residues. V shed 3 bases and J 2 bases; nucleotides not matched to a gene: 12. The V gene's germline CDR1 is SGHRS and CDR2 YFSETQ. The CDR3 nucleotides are TGCGCCAGCAGCTCTGGCCCTAGCGGGATCCTAGCCTACGAGCAGTACTTC. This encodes CASSSGPSGILAYEQYF.

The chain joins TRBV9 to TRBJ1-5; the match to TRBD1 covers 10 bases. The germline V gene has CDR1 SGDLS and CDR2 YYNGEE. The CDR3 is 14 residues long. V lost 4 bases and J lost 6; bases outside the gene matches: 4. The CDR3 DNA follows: TGTGCCAGCAGCCGGGACAGGGGAAGTCAGCCCCAGCATTTT. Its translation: CASSRDRGSQPQHF.

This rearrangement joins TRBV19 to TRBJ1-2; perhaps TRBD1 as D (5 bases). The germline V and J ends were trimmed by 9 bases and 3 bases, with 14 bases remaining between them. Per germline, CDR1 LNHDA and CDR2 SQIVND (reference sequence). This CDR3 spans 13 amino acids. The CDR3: CASQAGGDYGYTF. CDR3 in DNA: TGTGCCAGCCAGGCGGGGGGGGACTATGGCTACACCTTC.

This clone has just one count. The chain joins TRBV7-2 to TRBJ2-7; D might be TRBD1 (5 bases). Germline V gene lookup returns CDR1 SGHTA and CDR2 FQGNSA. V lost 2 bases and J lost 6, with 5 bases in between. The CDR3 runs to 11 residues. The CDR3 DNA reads TGTGCCAGCAGCTTAAGGGGCGAGCAGTACTTC. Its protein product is CASSLRGEQYF.

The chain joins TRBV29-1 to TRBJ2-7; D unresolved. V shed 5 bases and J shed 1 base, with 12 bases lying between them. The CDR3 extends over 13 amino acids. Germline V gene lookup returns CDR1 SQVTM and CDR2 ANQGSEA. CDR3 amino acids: CSVIGRGSYEQYF. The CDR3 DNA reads TGCAGCGTTATCGGTAGAGGTTCCTACGAGCAGTACTTC.

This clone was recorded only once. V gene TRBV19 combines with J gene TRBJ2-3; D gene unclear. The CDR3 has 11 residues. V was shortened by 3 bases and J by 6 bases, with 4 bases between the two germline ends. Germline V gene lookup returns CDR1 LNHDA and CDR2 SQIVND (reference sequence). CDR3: CASSIEDTQYF. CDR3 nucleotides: TGTGCCAGTAGTATCGAGGATACGCAGTATTTT.

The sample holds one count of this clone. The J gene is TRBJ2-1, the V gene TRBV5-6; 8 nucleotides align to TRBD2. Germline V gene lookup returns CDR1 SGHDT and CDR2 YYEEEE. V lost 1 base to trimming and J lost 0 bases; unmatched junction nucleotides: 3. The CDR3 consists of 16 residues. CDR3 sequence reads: CASSLLSGSSYNEQFF. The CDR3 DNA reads TGTGCCAGCAGCTTGCTGAGCGGGAGCTCCTACAATGAGCAGTTCTTC.

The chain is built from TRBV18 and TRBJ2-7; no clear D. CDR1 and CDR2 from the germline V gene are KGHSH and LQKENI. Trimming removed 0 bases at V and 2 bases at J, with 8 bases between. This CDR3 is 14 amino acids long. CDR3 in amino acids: CASSPPGTPYEQYF. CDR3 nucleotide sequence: TGTGCCAGCTCACCACCGGGCACACCCTACGAGCAGTACTTC.

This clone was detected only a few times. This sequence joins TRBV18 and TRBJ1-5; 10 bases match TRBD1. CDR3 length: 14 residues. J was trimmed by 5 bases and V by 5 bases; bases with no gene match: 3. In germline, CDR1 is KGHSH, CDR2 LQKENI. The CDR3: CASSGQGGDQPQHF. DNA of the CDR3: TGTGCCAGCTCAGGACAGGGGGGCGATCAGCCCCAGCATTTT.

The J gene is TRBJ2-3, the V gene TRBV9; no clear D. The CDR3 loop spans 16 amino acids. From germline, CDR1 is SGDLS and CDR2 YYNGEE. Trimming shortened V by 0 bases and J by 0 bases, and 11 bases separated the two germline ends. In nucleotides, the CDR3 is TGTGCCAGCAGCGTAGATGGCGGTTCTAGCACAGATACGCAGTATTTT. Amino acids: CASSVDGGSSTDTQYF.

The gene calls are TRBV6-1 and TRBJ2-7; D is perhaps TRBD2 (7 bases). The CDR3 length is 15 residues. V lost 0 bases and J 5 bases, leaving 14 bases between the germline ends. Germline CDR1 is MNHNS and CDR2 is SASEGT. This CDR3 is CASSEARLGGDEQYF. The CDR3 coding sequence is TGTGCCAGCAGTGAAGCCCGGCTAGGGGGGGACGAGCAGTACTTC.

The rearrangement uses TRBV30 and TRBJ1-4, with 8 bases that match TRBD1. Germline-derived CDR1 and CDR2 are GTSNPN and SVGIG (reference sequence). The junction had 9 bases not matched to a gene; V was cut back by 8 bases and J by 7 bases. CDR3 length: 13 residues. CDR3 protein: CALKTGVFEKLFF. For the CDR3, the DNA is TGTGCCCTCAAGACAGGGGTGTTTGAAAAACTGTTTTTT.